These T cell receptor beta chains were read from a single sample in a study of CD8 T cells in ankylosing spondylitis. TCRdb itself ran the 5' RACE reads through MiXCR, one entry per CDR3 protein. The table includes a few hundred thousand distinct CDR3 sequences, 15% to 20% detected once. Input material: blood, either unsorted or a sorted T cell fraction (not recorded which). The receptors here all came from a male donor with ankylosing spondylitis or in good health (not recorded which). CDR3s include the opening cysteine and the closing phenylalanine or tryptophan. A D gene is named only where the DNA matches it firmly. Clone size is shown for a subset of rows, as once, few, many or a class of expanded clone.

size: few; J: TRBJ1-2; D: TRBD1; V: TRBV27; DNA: TGTGCCAGCAAGACAGGGGGCGCAGGCTACACCTTC; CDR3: CASKTGGAGYTF
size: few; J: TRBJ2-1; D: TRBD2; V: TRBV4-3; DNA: TGCGCCAGCAGCCAAGATCAGTGGGAGGGCAATGAGCAGTTCTTC; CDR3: CASSQDQWEGNEQFF
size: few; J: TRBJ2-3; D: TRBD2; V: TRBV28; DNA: TGTGCCAGCAGTTCCCCCCCTAGCGGAGTATCAGATACGCAGTATTTT; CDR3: CASSSPPSGVSDTQYF
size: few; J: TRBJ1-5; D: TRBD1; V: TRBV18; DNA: TGTGCCAGCTCTCCGGGACAGGGGGTTCAGCCCCAGCATTTT; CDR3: CASSPGQGVQPQHF
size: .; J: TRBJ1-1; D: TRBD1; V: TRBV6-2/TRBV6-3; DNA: TGTGCCAGCAGACCCCGGGACAGGGGAATGAACACTGAAGCTTTCTTT; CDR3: CASRPRDRGMNTEAFF
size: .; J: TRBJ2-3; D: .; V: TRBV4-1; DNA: TGCGCCAGCAGCCAAGAGGGTGTCGACAATACGCAGTATTTT; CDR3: CASSQEGVDNTQYF
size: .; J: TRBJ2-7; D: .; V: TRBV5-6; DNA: TGTGCCAGCAGCTTCAGCAGCTCCTCCTACGAGCAGTACTTC; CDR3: CASSFSSSSYEQYF
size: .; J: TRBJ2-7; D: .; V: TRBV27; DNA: TGTGCCAGCAGTTTATCGCCAGGATTGTTCTACGAGCAGTACTTC; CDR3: CASSLSPGLFYEQYF
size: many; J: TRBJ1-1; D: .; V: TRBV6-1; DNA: TGTGCCAGCATGCTCAGCGGAGGGGGGTCGAACACTGAAGCTTTCTTT; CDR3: CASMLSGGGSNTEAFF
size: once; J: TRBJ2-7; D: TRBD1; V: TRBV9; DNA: TGTGCCAGCAGCCGGACAGGTGTCTCCTACGAGCAGTACTTC; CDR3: CASSRTGVSYEQYF
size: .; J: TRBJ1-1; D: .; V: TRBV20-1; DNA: TGCAGTTGGAAATTAGGGGGAGACACTGAAGCTTTCTTT; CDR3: CSWKLGGDTEAFF
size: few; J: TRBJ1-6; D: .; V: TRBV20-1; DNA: TGCAGTGCTAGTCCGGGACGGTACAATTCACCCCTCCACTTT; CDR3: CSASPGRYNSPLHF
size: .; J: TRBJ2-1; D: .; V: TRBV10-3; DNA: TGTGCCATCAGTGACGTACAGAATGAGCAGTTCTTC; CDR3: CAISDVQNEQFF
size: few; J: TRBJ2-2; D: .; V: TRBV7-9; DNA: TGTGCCAGCAGCCCCCTGGAGGCAGAGAACACCGGGGAGCTGTTTTTT; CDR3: CASSPLEAENTGELFF
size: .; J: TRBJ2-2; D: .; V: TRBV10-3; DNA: TGTGCCATCAGTGAGGGGGGAAACACCGGGGAGCTGTTTTTT; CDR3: CAISEGGNTGELFF
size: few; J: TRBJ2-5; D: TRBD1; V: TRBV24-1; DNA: TGTGCCACCAGTGATCGGGGACAGGGTGGGGACCAAGAGACCCAGTACTTC; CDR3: CATSDRGQGGDQETQYF